Included here is one T cell receptor beta chain sequence, with context. What it binds is unknown. This sample was included in a study of a mutant IDH1 vaccine in newly diagnosed glioma. As to time point: week 23, last vaccination. Doses of 300 ug of mutant IDH1 20-mer peptide were given with topical imiquimod. Libraries were prepared by immunoSEQ multiplex PCR; TCRdb keeps only in-frame clonotypes and omits some of them. The sample yields approximately 70,000 clones, roughly 84% seen once. This specimen was PBMCs, taken from a glioma patient whose treatment included an IDH1 peptide vaccine. This TCR was recovered from a young man with glioma.

The CDR3: CASSLEVISGISYEQYF. The CDR3 DNA sequence: TGTGCCAGCAGCTTAGAGGTAATTAGCGGCATATCCTACGAGCAGTACTTC. This chain connects TRBV11-2 to TRBJ2-7; a possible D gene is TRBD2 (6 bases). The V end was cut by 0 bases, the J end by 1 base, with 16 bases between. In germline, CDR1 is SGHAT, CDR2 FQNNGV. The CDR3 loop spans 17 amino acids.